A selection of T cell receptor beta chains follows, all from one sample in a study of blood T cell repertoires in COVID-19. The table came from immunoSEQ multiplex PCR; TCRdb's copy has only in-frame clones and leaves some out. The sample shows 120,000 to 150,000 clones, approximately 78% of them seen only once. Sequencing was performed on peripheral blood. The receptor set was obtained from a human donor with acute or convalescent COVID-19. The donor label of this sample is uncertain. The CDR3 runs from the conserved cysteine through the conserved F or W. A D gene is named only where the DNA matches it firmly. Expanded clones are given a class, and other clones once, few, many or no size at all.

>TRBJ1-3|TRBD1|TRBV19|NA
TGTGCCAGTAGTAAAAAACAGGGGAGCGGAAACACCATATATTTT
CASSKKQGSGNTIYF
>TRBJ1-1|TRBD1|TRBV19|NA
TGTGCCAGTAGTATAGGGGGACAGCACACTGAAGCTTTCTTT
CASSIGGQHTEAFF
>TRBJ2-7|TRBD1|TRBV2|few
TGTGCCAGCAGTGGACAGGGGACCTACGAGCAGTACTTC
CASSGQGTYEQYF
>TRBJ1-3|TRBD1|TRBV3-1/TRBV3-2|NA
TGTGCCAGCAGCCGAGTGACAGGGCGTGGAAACACCATATATTTT
CASSRVTGRGNTIYF
>TRBJ2-5|TRBD2|TRBV7-6|NA
TGTGCCAGCAGGTCTACTAGCGGGGAAGTCCAGTACTTC
CASRSTSGEVQYF
>TRBJ2-7|TRBD1|TRBV10-2|once
TGCGCCAGCATTCCGGGACAGGGGAAGTCCTACGAGCAGTACTTC
CASIPGQGKSYEQYF
>TRBJ1-6|NA|TRBV14|NA
TGTGCCAGCAGCCCCGGGATGGGATCACCCCTCCACTTT
CASSPGMGSPLHF
>TRBJ2-5|TRBD1|TRBV19|few
TGTGCCAGTAGCAGGGGGCGCTGGGAGACCCAGTACTTC
CASSRGRWETQYF
>TRBJ1-1|NA|TRBV12-5|NA
TGTGCTAGTGGCCTGGGTAGGGCGGGAGACACTGAAGCTTTCTTT
CASGLGRAGDTEAFF
>TRBJ2-7|TRBD1|TRBV6-5|NA
TGTGCCAGCAGCCGGACAGGCCAGGACGAGCAGTACTTC
CASSRTGQDEQYF
>TRBJ1-6|TRBD1|TRBV19|NA
TGTGCCAGTAGTATAGGCACCGGGACAGGCACTTCACCCCTCCACTTT
CASSIGTGTGTSPLHF
>TRBJ1-1|TRBD1|TRBV6-5|NA
TGTGCCAGCAGGGGACAGCAGAACACTGAAGCTTTCTTT
CASRGQQNTEAFF
>TRBJ2-3|NA|TRBV11-1|once
TGTGCCAGCAGTCAAAACCCAACTAGCACAGATACGCAGTATTTT
CASSQNPTSTDTQYF
>TRBJ2-5|TRBD1|TRBV5-4|few
TGTGCCAGCAGCCTCGGACAGGGGGTAGAGACCCAGTACTTC
CASSLGQGVETQYF
>TRBJ1-1|NA|TRBV19|NA
TGTGCCAGTAGTACGGTAGCGGATTGGGACACTGAAGCTTTCTTT
CASSTVADWDTEAFF
>TRBJ2-1|NA|TRBV2|NA
TGTGCCAGCAGTGACAGGGGACCCTCTAATGAGCAGTTCTTC
CASSDRGPSNEQFF
>TRBJ2-1|NA|TRBV11-2|once
TGTGCCAGCAGCTTAGAAAGGGGGACATACAATGAGCAGTTCTTC
CASSLERGTYNEQFF
>TRBJ1-1|TRBD1|TRBV19|NA
TGTGCCAGTATTGGACAGGGGGTACTGCACACTGAAGCTTTCTTT
CASIGQGVLHTEAFF
>TRBJ1-6|TRBD1|TRBV7-9|NA
TGTGCCAGCAGCGCGGGACAGGGGGACAATTCACCCCTCCACTTT
CASSAGQGDNSPLHF
>TRBJ2-5|NA|TRBV5-1|NA
TGCGCCAGCAGCGTTAATACGGGACAAGAGACCCAGTACTTC
CASSVNTGQETQYF
>TRBJ1-5|TRBD1|TRBV6-4|NA
TGTGCCAGCAAGAGGCCGAGGACAGGACACAATCAGCCCCAGCATTTT
CASKRPRTGHNQPQHF
>TRBJ2-2|NA|TRBV28|few
TGTGCCAGCAGTCTCCCCGGTTCCCTCCGGGAGCTGTTTTTT
CASSLPGSLRELFF
>TRBJ1-1|NA|TRBV11-1|NA
TGTGCCAGCAGCTTGAGTGAGACTGAAGCTTTCTTT
CASSLSETEAFF
>TRBJ1-4|NA|TRBV20-1|NA
TGCAGTGCTAGTGCAGGGGCTAATGAAAAACTGTTTTTT
CSASAGANEKLFF
>TRBJ1-2|NA|TRBV10-3|NA
TGTGCCATCACGCAACAGGGTGCCGGCTACACCTTC
CAITQQGAGYTF
>TRBJ2-3|TRBD1|TRBV20-1|NA
TGCAGTGCTAGTATGGACAGGGCAGGGCCAGATACGCAGTATTTT
CSASMDRAGPDTQYF
>TRBJ2-3|TRBD1|TRBV18|NA
TGTGCCAGCTCACCAGGGACAGCCTACACAGATACGCAGTATTTT
CASSPGTAYTDTQYF
>TRBJ2-1|NA|TRBV20-1|NA
TGCAGTGCTCGTCGGGGGTATGAGCAGTTCTTC
CSARRGYEQFF
>TRBJ2-5|NA|TRBV9|NA
TGTGCCAGCAGCCCTCGCACAGCCCCCGGCCAAGAGACCCAGTACTTC
CASSPRTAPGQETQYF
>TRBJ2-5|NA|TRBV7-2|few
TGTGCCAGCAGCCTTACTAGGGAAGAGACCCAGTACTTC
CASSLTREETQYF
>TRBJ1-2|TRBD1|TRBV4-3|few
TGCGCCAGCAGCCAAGAATTGGACAGGGCCTATGGCTACACCTTC
CASSQELDRAYGYTF
>TRBJ2-5|NA|TRBV19|NA
TGTGCCAGTCGAAGTCTAGTCGGGGAGACCCAGTACTTC
CASRSLVGETQYF
>TRBJ1-2|NA|TRBV28|NA
TGTGCCAGCACTCGGGCCGGGGATGGCTATGGCTACACCTTC
CASTRAGDGYGYTF
>TRBJ1-4|TRBD1|TRBV7-2|NA
TGTGCCAGCAGCCTCGGGGACAGTCCGGAAAAACTGTTTTTT
CASSLGDSPEKLFF
>TRBJ1-3|NA|TRBV3-1/TRBV3-2|NA
TGTGCCAGCAGCCCTCTCGACAGCCACTCTGGAAACACCATATATTTT
CASSPLDSHSGNTIYF
>TRBJ2-7|NA|TRBV11-3|NA
TGTGCCAGCAGCTTAGACGGGGGAGAGGGCTACGAGCAGTACTTC
CASSLDGGEGYEQYF
>TRBJ2-2|TRBD1|TRBV18|few
TGTGCCAGCTCACCCCGGCAGGGGGCAACGGGGACCGGGGAGCTGTTTTTT
CASSPRQGATGTGELFF
>TRBJ1-6|TRBD1|TRBV19|NA
TGTGCCAGTAGTGTGCGGACAGGGTTGGGGGATTCACCCCTCCACTTT
CASSVRTGLGDSPLHF
>TRBJ1-4|NA|TRBV21-1|NA
TGTGCCAGCAGCAAAGACAAGGACAGCAATGAAAAACTGTTTTTT
CASSKDKDSNEKLFF
>TRBJ1-6|TRBD1|TRBV5-1|NA
TGCGCCAGCAGCTACCGGACAGGGCAGAATTCACCCCTCCACTTT
CASSYRTGQNSPLHF
>TRBJ2-2|TRBD1|TRBV11-2|NA
TGTGCCAGCAGCTCCCTTAAGCCCTCGGGACAGGGTCAACACGGGGAGCTGTTTTTT
CASSSLKPSGQGQHGELFF
>TRBJ1-5|NA|TRBV18|NA
TGTGCCAGCTCACCATCTCAGGGCCGTAGCAATCAGCCCCAGCATTTT
CASSPSQGRSNQPQHF
>TRBJ2-1|NA|TRBV29-1|NA
TGCAGCGTTGCACAGCCTTCCTACAATGAGCAGTTCTTC
CSVAQPSYNEQFF
>TRBJ2-1|TRBD2|TRBV7-9|NA
TGTGCCAGCACCTCTAGCGGGGGGGCGTGGGGTGAGCAGTTCTTC
CASTSSGGAWGEQFF
>TRBJ1-1|NA|TRBV19|once
TGTGCCAGTAGTGACTTCTTACAGGGCTTGAACACTGAAGCTTTCTTT
CASSDFLQGLNTEAFF
>TRBJ1-6|NA|TRBV2|NA
TGTGCCAGCACCCGGGGGGGGATGTATAATTCACCCCTCCACTTT
CASTRGGMYNSPLHF